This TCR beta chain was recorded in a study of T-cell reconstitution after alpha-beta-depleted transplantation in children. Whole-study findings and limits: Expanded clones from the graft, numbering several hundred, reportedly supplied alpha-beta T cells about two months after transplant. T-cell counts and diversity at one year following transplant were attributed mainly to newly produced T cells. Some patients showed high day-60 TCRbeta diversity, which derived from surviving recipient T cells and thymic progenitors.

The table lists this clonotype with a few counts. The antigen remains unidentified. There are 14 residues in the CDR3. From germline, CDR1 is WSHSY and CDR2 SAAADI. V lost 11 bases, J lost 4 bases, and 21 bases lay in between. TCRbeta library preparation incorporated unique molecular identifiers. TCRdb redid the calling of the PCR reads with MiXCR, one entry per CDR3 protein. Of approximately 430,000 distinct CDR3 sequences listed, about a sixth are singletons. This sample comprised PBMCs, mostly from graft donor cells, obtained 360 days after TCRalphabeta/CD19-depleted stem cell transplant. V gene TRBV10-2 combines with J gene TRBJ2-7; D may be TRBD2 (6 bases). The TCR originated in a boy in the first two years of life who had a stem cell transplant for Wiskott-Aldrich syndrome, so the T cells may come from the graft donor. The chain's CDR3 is CAVGWAGRAYEQYF. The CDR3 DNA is TGCGCCGTCGGATGGGCGGGGAGAGCTTACGAGCAGTACTTC.